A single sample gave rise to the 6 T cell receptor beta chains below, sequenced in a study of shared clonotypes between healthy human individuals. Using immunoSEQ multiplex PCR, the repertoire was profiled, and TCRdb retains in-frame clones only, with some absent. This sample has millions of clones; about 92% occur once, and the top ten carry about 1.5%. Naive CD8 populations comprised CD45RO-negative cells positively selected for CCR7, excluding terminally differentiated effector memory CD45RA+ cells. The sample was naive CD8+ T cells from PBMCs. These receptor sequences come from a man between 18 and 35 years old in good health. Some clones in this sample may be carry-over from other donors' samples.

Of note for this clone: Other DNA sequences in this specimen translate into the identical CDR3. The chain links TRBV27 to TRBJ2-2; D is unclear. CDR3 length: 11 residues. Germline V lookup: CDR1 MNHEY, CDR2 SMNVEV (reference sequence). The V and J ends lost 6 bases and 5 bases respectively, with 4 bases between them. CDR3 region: CASSGTGELFF. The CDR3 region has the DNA TGTGCCAGCAGCGGAACCGGGGAGCTGTTTTTT.

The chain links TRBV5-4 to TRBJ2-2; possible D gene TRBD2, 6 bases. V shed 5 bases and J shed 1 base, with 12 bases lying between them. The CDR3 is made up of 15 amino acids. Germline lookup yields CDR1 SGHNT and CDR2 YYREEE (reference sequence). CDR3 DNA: TGTGCCAGCAGTCCAGGGAGGCGGAACACCGGGGAGCTGTTTTTT. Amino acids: CASSPGRRNTGELFF.

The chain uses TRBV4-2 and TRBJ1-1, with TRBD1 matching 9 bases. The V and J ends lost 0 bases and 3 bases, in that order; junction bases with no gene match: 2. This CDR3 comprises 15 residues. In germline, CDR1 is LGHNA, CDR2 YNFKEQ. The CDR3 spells CASSQDDRGDTEAFF. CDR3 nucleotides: TGTGCCAGCAGCCAAGATGACAGGGGGGACACTGAAGCTTTCTTT.

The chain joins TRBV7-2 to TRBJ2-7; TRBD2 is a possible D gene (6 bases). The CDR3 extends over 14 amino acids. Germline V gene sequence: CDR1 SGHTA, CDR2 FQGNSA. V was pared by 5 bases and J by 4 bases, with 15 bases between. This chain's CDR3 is CASSLGGRIYEQYF. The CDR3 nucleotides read TGTGCCAGCAGCCTCGGAGGGAGAATATACGAGCAGTACTTC.

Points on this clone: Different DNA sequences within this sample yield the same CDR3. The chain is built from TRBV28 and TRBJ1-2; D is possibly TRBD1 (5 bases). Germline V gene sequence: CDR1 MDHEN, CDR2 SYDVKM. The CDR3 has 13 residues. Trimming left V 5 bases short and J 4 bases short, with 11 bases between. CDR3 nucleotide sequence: TGTGCCAGCAGTCCCCGAGGGGCCTATGGCTACACCTTC. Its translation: CASSPRGAYGYTF.

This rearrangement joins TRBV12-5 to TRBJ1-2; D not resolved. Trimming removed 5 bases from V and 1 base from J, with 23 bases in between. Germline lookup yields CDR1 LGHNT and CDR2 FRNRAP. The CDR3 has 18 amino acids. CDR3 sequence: CASGAYFPDGNYNYGYTF. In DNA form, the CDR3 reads TGTGCTAGTGGTGCATACTTCCCGGACGGAAACTATAACTATGGCTACACCTTC.